Sequencing of this TCR beta chain was carried out in a study of response to subunit inactivated influenza vaccine. Study outcomes and limitations: Each seasonal influenza vaccination recruits few new T cells, the authors suggested.

TCRdb called the RT-PCR reads again in MiXCR, with one record for every CDR3 protein. In the table there are a few hundred thousand distinct CDR3 sequences, approximately 15% of which are singletons. Concerning this clonotype: Its specificity is unknown.

V dropped 5 bases and J dropped 4; count of bases not matched to a gene: 8. The CDR3 is made up of 14 amino acids. Germline lookup yields CDR1 PRHDT and CDR2 FYEKMQ (reference sequence). The source was PBMCs from blood, collected 11 to 12 days after vaccination. The clonotype comes from a man aged 45-60 years who received an inactivated influenza vaccine. The chain uses TRBV13 and TRBJ2-7; 7 nucleotides align to TRBD1. CDR3 residues: CASSEYRGGYEQYF. The CDR3 coding sequence is TGTGCCAGCAGCGAATACAGGGGCGGATACGAGCAGTACTTC.